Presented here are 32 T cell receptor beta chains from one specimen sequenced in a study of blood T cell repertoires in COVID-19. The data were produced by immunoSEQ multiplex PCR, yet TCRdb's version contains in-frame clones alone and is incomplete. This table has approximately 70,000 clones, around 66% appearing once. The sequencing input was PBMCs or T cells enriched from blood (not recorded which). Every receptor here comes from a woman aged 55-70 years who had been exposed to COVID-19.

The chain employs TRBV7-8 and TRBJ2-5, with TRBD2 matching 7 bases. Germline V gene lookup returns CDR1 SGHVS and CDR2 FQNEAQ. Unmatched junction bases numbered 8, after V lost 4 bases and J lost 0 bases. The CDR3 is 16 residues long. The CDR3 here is CASSSLGRGDQETQYF. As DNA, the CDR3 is TGTGCCAGCAGCTCACTAGGGAGGGGCGACCAAGAGACCCAGTACTTC.

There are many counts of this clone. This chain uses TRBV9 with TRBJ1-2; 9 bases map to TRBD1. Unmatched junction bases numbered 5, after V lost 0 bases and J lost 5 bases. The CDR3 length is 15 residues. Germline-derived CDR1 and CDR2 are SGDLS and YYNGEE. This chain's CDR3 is CASSVGGGQGYGYTF. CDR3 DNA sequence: TGTGCCAGCAGCGTAGGTGGAGGACAGGGGTATGGCTACACCTTC.

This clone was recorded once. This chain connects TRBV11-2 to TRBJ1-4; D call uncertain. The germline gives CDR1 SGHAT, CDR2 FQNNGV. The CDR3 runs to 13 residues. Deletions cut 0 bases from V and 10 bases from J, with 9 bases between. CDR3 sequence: CASSLERQPKLFF. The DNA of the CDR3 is TGTGCCAGCAGCTTAGAGAGGCAGCCAAAACTGTTTTTT.

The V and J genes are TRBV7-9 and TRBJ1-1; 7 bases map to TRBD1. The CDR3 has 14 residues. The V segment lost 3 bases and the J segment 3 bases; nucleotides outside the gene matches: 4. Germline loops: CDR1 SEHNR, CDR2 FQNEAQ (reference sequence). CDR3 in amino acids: CASSLNRGDTEAFF. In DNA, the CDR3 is TGTGCCAGCAGCTTGAACAGGGGAGACACTGAAGCTTTCTTT.

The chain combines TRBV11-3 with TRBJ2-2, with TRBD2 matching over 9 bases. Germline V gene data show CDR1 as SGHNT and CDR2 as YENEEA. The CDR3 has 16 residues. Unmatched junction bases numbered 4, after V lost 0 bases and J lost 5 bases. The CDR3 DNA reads TGTGCCAGCAGCTTAGAGAGGACTAGCGTAACCGGGGAGCTGTTTTTT. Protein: CASSLERTSVTGELFF. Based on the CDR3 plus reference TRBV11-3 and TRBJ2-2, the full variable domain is EAGVVQSPRYKIIEKKQPVAFWCNPISGHNTLYWYLQNLGQGPELLIRYENEEAVDDSQLPKDRFSAERLKGVDSTLKIQPAELGDSAVYLCASSLERTSVTGELFFGEGSRLTVL.

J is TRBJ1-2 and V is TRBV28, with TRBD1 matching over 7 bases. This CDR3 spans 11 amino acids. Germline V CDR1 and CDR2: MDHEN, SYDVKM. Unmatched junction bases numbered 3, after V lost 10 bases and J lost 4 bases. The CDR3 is CATGTAYGYTF. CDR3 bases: TGTGCCACCGGGACAGCCTATGGCTACACCTTC.

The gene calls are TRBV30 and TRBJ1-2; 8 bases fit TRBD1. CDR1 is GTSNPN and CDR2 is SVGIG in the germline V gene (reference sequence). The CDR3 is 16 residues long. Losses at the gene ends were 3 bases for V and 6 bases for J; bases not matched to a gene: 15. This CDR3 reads CAWSEPRQGRKDGYTF. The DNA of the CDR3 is TGTGCCTGGAGCGAACCCAGACAGGGGCGAAAGGATGGCTACACCTTC.

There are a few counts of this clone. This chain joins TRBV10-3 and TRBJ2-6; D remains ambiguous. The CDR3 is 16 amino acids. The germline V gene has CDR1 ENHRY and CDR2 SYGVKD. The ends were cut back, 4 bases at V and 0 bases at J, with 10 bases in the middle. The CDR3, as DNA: TGTGCCATCAGTGGGTTTACCGGCTCTGGGGCCAACGTCCTGACTTTC. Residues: CAISGFTGSGANVLTF.

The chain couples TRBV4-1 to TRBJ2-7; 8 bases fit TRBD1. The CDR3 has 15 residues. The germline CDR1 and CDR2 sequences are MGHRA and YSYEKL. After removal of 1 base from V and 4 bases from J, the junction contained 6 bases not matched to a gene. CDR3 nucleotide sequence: TGCGCCAGCAGCCAAGCCCTGGGACAGGCGTACGAGCAGTACTTC. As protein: CASSQALGQAYEQYF.

CDR3: CASSEGWGSGVREAFF. The CDR3 DNA follows: TGTGCCAGCAGTGAAGGATGGGGCAGTGGGGTGCGGGAAGCTTTCTTT. The J gene is TRBJ1-1, the V gene TRBV6-1, with a possible D match to TRBD1 (5 bases). This CDR3 is built from 16 residues. Trimming pared 1 base from V and 8 bases from J, leaving 20 bases between. CDR1 and CDR2 (germline): MNHNS, SASEGT.

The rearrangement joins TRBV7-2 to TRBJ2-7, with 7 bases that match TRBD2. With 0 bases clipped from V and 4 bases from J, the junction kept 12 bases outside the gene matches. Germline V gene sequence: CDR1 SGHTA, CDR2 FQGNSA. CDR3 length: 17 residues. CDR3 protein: CASSLATVSGVLYEQYF. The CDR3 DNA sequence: TGTGCCAGCAGCTTAGCGACAGTCAGCGGGGTACTTTACGAGCAGTACTTC.

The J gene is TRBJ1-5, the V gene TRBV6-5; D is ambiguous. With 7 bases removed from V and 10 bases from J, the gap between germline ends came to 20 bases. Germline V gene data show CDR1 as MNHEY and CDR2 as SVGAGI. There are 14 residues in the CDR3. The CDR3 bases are TGTGCCAGCATGAAGGAGCCGTCTCCCCTACCCCAGCATTTT. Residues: CASMKEPSPLPQHF.

The CDR3 loop is CASSIGQGGQPQHF. The CDR3, as DNA: TGTGCCAGTAGTATAGGACAGGGGGGTCAGCCCCAGCATTTT. J is TRBJ1-5 and V is TRBV19, with 9 positions matching TRBD1. Germline V CDR1 and CDR2: LNHDA, SQIVND (reference sequence). The J segment lost 6 bases and the V segment lost 1 base, leaving 1 base of the junction unmatched. This CDR3 contains 14 residues.

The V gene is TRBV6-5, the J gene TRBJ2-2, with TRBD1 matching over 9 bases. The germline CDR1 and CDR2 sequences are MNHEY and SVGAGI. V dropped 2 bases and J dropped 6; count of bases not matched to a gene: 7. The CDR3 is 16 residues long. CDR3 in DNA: TGTGCCAGCAGTTACACCGACAGGGGGATCGCCGGGGAGCTGTTTTTT. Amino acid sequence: CASSYTDRGIAGELFF.

The CDR3 DNA sequence: TGCGCCAGCAGCTTGGTAGGGGGGGACAATGAGCAGTTCTTC. This encodes CASSLVGGDNEQFF. This chain uses TRBV5-1 with TRBJ2-1, with D tentatively TRBD2 (7 bases). From germline, CDR1 is SGHRS and CDR2 YFSETQ. The CDR3 loop spans 14 amino acids. Trimming removed 0 bases from V and 5 bases from J, with 9 bases in between.

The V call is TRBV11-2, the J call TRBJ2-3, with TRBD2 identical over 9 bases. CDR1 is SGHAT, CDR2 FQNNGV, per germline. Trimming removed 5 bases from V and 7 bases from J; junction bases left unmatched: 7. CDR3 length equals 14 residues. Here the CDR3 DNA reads TGTGCCAGCAGCCCCGGGACTAGCATGAATACGCAGTATTTT. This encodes CASSPGTSMNTQYF.

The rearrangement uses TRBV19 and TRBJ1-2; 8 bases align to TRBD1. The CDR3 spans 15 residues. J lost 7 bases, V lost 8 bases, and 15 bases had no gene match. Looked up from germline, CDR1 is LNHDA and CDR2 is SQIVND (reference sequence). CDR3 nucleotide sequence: TGTGCCAGTTCACCCCCAGACAGGGGAGTTGGTGGCTACACCTTC. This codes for CASSPPDRGVGGYTF.

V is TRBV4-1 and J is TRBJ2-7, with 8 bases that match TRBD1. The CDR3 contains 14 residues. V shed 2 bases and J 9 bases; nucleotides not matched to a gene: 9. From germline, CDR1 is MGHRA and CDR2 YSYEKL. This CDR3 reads CASSQPLRQGRQYF. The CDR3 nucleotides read TGCGCCAGCAGCCAACCCTTAAGACAGGGGAGGCAGTACTTC.

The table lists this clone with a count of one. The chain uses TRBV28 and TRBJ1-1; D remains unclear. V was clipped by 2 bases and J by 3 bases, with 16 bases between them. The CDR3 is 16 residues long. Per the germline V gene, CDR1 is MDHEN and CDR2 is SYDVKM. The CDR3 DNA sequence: TGTGCCAGCAGTTTAACGGGATCGGGATCTCACACTGAAGCTTTCTTT. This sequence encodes CASSLTGSGSHTEAFF.

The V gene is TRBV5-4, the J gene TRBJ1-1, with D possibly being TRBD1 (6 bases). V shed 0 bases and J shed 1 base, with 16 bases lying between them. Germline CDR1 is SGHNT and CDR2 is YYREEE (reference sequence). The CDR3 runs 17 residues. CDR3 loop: CASSLATPRGRNTEAFF. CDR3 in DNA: TGTGCCAGCAGCTTGGCAACCCCCAGGGGAAGGAACACTGAAGCTTTCTTT.

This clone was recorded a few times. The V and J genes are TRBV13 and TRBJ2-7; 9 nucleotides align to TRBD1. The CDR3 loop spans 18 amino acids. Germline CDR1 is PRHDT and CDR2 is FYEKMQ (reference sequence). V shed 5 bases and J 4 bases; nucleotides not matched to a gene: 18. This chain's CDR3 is CASSDVGTGKEARYEQYF. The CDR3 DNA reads TGTGCCAGCAGCGACGTGGGGACAGGGAAGGAAGCTAGGTACGAGCAGTACTTC.

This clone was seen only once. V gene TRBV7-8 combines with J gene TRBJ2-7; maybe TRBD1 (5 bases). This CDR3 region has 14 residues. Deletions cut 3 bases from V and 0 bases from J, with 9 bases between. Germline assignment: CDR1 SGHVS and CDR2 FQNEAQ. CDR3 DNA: TGTGCCAGCAGCTTGCAGGGAAGCTCCTACGAGCAGTACTTC. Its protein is CASSLQGSSYEQYF.

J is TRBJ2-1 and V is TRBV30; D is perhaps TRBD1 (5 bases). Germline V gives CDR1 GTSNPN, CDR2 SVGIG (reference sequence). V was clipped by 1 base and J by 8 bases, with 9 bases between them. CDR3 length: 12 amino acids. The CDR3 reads CAWSAGYDEQFF. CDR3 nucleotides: TGTGCCTGGAGTGCAGGGTACGATGAGCAGTTCTTC.

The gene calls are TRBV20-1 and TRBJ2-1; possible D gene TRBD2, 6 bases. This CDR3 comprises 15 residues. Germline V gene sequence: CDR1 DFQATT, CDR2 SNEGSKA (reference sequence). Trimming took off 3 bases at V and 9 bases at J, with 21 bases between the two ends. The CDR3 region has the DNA TGCAGTGCTAGTTCTGTACGTGGGACTCTAACTGAGCAGTTCTTC. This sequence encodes CSASSVRGTLTEQFF.

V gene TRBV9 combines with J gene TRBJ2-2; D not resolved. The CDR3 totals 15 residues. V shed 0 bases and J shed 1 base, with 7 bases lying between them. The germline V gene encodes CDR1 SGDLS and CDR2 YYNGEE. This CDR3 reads CASSVVLENTGELFF. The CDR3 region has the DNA TGTGCCAGCAGCGTAGTCCTAGAGAACACCGGGGAGCTGTTTTTT.

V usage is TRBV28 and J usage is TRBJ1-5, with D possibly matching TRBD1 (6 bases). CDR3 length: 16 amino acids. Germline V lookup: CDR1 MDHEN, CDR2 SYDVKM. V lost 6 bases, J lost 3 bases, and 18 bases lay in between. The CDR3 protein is CASSPSTRGNNQPQHF. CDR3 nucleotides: TGTGCCAGCAGCCCCAGCACCAGGGGTAACAATCAGCCCCAGCATTTT.

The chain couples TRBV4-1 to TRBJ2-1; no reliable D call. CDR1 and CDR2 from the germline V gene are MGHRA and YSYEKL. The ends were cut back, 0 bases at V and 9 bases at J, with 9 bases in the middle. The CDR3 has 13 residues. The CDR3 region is CASSQERAPEQFF. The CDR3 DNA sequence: TGCGCCAGCAGCCAAGAGAGAGCGCCTGAGCAGTTCTTC.

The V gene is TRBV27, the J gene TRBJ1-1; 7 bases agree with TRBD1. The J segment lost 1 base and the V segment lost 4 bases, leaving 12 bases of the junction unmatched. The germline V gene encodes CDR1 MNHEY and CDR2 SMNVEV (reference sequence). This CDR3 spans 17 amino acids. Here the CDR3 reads CASSSPSEGGPNTEAFF. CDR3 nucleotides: TGTGCCAGCAGTTCTCCCTCGGAAGGGGGCCCGAACACTGAAGCTTTCTTT.

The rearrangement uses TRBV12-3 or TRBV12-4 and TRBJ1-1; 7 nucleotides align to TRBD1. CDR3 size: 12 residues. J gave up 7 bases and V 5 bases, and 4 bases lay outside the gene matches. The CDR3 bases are TGTGCCAGCAGTAGACAGGGAAGTGAAGCTTTCTTT. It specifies CASSRQGSEAFF.

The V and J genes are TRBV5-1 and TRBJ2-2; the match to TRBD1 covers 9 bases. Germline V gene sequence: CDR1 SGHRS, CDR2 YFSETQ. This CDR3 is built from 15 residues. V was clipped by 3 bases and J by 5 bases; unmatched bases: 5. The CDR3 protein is CASSSGQGKTGELFF. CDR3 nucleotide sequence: TGCGCCAGCAGCTCCGGACAGGGGAAAACCGGGGAGCTGTTTTTT.

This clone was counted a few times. CDR3 coding DNA: TGTGCCAGTAGTATAGATGTGGGACGGACTAATGGCTACACCTTC. This translates into CASSIDVGRTNGYTF. The chain employs TRBV19 and TRBJ1-2; a possible D gene is TRBD1 (5 bases). Trimming pared 0 bases from V and 6 bases from J, leaving 14 bases between. Germline V gene sequence: CDR1 LNHDA, CDR2 SQIVND (reference sequence). This CDR3 spans 15 amino acids.

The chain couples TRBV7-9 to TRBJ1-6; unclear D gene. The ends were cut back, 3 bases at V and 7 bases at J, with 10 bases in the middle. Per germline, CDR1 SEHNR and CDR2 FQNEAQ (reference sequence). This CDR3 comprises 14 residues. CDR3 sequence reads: CASSFDIKNSPLHF. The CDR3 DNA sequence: TGTGCCAGCAGCTTCGACATTAAGAATTCACCCCTCCACTTT.